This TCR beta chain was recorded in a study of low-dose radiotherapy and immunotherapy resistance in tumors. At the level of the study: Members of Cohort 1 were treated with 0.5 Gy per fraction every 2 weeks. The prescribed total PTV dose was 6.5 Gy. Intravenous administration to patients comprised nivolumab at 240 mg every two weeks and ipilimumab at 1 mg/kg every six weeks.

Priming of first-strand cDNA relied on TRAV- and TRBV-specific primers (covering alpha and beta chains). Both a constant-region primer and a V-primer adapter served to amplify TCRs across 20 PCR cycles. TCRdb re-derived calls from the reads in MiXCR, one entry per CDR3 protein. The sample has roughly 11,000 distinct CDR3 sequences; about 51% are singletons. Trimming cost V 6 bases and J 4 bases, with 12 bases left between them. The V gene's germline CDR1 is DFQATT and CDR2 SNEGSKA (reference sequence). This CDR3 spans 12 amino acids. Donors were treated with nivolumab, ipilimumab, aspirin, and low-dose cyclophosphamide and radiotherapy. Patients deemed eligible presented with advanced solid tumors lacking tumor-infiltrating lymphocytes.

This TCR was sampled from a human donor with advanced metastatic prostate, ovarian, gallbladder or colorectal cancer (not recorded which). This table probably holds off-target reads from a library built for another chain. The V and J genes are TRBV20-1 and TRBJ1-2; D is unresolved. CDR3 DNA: TGCAGTGCCCGAGCGGAGGGCTATGGCTACACCTTC. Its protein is CSARAEGYGYTF.